Each of the 3 T cell receptor beta chains below was sequenced from the same sample in a study of monozygotic twins with inflammatory bowel disease. Reprocessing the 5' RACE reads, TCRdb reports a single entry for every CDR3 protein and omits DNA. The sample data list 150,000 to 200,000 distinct CDR3 sequences. The specimen was blood. The receptors shown here come from a human donor with ulcerative colitis or Crohn's disease, or a healthy co-twin of an affected twin (not recorded which).

This chain links TRBV11-3 with TRBJ1-1; the D call of TRBD1 rests on TCRdb alone, since no DNA is present to check it. The germline V gene has CDR1 SGHNT and CDR2 YENEEA. This CDR3 contains 12 residues. CDR3 amino acids: CASSPGTVRAFF.

The chain links TRBV5-1 to TRBJ2-1; the TCRdb call, TRBD1, lacks DNA for checking. Germline V CDR1 and CDR2: SGHRS, YFSETQ. The CDR3 runs to 16 residues. The CDR3 sequence is CASSLFLTGATNEQFF.

V and J are TRBV28 and TRBJ2-1; without DNA, the TCRdb call of TRBD2 cannot be checked. The CDR3 contains 15 residues. Per germline, CDR1 MDHEN and CDR2 SYDVKM. CDR3 region: CASSFETSGRIEQFF.